These 5 T cell receptor beta chains came from one sample sequenced in a study of T cell changes during pregnancy in multiple sclerosis. The assay was immunoSEQ multiplex PCR, and TCRdb's table has in-frame clones only and misses some. Among about 39,000 clones listed, 85% to 95% were seen once. The specimen was CD4+ T cells from peripheral blood mononuclear cells, collected after pregnancy. The receptor source for this set is a female donor with multiple sclerosis, enrolled in a pregnancy study.

The chain combines TRBV30 with TRBJ2-7; tentative D call: TRBD1 (6 bases). Germline V lookup: CDR1 GTSNPN, CDR2 SVGIG (reference sequence). Trimming shortened V by 4 bases and J by 3 bases, and 10 bases separated the two germline ends. The CDR3 runs to 12 residues. DNA for the CDR3: TGTGCCTGGAAACAGGGTAGCTACGAGCAGTACTTC. Translating it yields CAWKQGSYEQYF.

The chain couples TRBV20-1 to TRBJ1-1, with a weak D call TRBD1 (6 bases). Germline CDR1 reads DFQATT; CDR2 reads SNEGSKA (reference sequence). The CDR3 runs 11 residues. The germline V and J ends were trimmed by 8 bases and 1 base, with 8 bases remaining between them. CDR3 sequence (DNA): TGCAGTCAACAGGGGAACACTGAAGCTTTCTTT. This gives the protein CSQQGNTEAFF.

The CDR3 loop reads CAWSVDRVRDIQYF. The CDR3 nucleotides are TGTGCCTGGAGTGTCGACAGGGTGAGGGACATTCAGTACTTC. This sequence joins TRBV30 and TRBJ2-4; the match to TRBD1 covers 7 bases. Germline trimming cut 0 bases from V and 8 bases from J; bases unmatched to any gene: 7. Germline assignment: CDR1 GTSNPN and CDR2 SVGIG (reference sequence). The length of the CDR3 is 14 residues. Complete variable domain (other parts from reference TRBV30 and TRBJ2-4): SQTIHQWPATLVQPVGSPLSLECTVEGTSNPNLYWYRQAAGRGLQLLFYSVGIGQISSEVPQNLSASRPQDRQFILSSKKLLLSDSGFYLCAWSVDRVRDIQYFGAGTRLSVL.

The chain couples TRBV7-2 to TRBJ1-1; 10 nucleotides agree with TRBD1. Germline V gives CDR1 SGHTA, CDR2 FQGNSA. With 5 bases clipped from V and 6 bases from J, the junction kept 9 bases outside the gene matches. This CDR3 is built from 15 residues. CDR3 sequence: CASSGRQGARAEAFF. The CDR3, as DNA: TGTGCCAGCAGCGGTAGACAGGGGGCTCGGGCTGAAGCTTTCTTT. Supplemented by reference TRBV7-2 and TRBJ1-1, the full variable domain reads GAGVSQSPSNKVTEKGKDVELRCDPISGHTALYWYRQSLGQGLEFLIYFQGNSAPDKSGLPSDRFSAERTGGSVSTLTIQRTQQEDSAVYLCASSGRQGARAEAFFGQGTRLTVV.

The chain uses TRBV6-5 and TRBJ1-2, with a tentative D call TRBD1 (5 bases). The CDR3 has 15 residues. The V gene's germline CDR1 is MNHEY and CDR2 SVGAGI. V was shortened by 8 bases and J by 5 bases, with 21 bases between the two germline ends. In nucleotides, the CDR3 is TGTGCCAGCCAGGAGAAAGGGGTCGGGAGGTATGGCTACACCTTC. This codes for CASQEKGVGRYGYTF.